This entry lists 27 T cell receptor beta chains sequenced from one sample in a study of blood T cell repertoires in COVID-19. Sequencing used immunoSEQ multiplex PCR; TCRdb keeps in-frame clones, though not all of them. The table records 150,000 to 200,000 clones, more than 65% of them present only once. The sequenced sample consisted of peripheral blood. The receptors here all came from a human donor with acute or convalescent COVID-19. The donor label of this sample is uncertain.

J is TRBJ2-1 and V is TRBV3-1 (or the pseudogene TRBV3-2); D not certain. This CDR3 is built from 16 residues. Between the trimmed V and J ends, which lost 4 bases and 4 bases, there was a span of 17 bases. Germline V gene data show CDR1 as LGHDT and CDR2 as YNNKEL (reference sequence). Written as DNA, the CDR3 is TGTGCCAGCAGCCCCCGCGAGCGTCCGTTATACAATGAGCAGTTCTTC. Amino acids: CASSPRERPLYNEQFF.

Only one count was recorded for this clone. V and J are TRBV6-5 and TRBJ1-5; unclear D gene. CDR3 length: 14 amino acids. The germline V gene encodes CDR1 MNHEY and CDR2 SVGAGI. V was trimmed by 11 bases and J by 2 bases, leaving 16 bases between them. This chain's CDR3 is CASREGRGNQPQHF. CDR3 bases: TGTGCCTCCCGGGAGGGTCGAGGCAATCAGCCCCAGCATTTT.

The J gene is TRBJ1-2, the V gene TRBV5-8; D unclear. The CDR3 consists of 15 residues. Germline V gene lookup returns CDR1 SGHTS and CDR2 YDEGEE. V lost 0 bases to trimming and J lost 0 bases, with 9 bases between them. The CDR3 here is CASSLDGTTNYGYTF. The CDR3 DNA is TGTGCCAGCAGCTTGGACGGTACTACTAACTATGGCTACACCTTC.

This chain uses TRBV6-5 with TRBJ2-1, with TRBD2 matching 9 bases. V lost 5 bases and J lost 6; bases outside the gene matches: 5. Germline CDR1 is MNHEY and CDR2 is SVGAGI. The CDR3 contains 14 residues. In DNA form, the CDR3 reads TGTGCCAGCAGTCGGACTAGCGCCAGCAATGAGCAGTTCTTC. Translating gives CASSRTSASNEQFF.

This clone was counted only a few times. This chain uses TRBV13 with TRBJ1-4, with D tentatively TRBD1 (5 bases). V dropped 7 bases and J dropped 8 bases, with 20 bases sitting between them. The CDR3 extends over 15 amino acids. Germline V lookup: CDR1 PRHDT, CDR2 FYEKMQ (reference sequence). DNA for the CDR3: TGTGCCAGCAAAATCTTGGGGCAGGGAAGGGAAAAACTGTTTTTT. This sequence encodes CASKILGQGREKLFF.

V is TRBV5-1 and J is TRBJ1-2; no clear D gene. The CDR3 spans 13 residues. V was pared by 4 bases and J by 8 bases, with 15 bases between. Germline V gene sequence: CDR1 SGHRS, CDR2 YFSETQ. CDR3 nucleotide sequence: TGCGCCAGCAGCCCAGGTGGCCTTGGGGGCTACACCTTC. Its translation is CASSPGGLGGYTF. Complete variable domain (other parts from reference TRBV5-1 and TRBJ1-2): KAGVTQTPRYLIKTRGQQVTLSCSPISGHRSVSWYQQTPGQGLQFLFEYFSETQRNKGNFPGRFSGRQFSNSRSEMNVSTLELGDSALYLCASSPGGLGGYTFGSGTRLTVV.

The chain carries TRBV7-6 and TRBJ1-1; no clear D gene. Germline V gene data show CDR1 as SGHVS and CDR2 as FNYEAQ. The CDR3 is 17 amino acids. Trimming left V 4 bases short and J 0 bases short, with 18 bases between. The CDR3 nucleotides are TGTGCCAGCAGCTCCTGGACTGGGCGCGGCGTGAACACTGAAGCTTTCTTT. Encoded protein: CASSSWTGRGVNTEAFF.

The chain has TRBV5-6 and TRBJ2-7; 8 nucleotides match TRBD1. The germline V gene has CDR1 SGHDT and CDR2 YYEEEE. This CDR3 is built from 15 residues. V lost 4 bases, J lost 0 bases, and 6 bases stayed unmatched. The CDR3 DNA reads TGTGCCAGCAGCCCGGGACAGGTGATCTCCTACGAGCAGTACTTC. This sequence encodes CASSPGQVISYEQYF.

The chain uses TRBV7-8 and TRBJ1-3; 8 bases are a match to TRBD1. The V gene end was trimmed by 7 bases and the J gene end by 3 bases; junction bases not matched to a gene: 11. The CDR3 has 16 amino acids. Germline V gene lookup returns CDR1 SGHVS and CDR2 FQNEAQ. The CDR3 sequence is CASTWAQGAGGNTIYF. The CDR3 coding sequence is TGTGCCAGCACTTGGGCGCAGGGGGCCGGTGGAAACACCATATATTTT. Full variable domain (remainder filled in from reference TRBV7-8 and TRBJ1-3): GAGVSQSPRYKVAKRGQDVALRCDPISGHVSLFWYQQALGQGPEFLTYFQNEAQLDKSGLPSDRFFAERPEGSVSTLKIQRTQQEDSAVYLCASTWAQGAGGNTIYFGEGSWLTVV.

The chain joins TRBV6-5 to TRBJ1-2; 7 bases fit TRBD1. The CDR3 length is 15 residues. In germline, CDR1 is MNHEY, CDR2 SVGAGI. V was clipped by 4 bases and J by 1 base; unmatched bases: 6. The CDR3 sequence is CASSLRGTDNYGYTF. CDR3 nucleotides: TGTGCCAGCAGTTTAAGGGGGACAGATAACTATGGCTACACCTTC.

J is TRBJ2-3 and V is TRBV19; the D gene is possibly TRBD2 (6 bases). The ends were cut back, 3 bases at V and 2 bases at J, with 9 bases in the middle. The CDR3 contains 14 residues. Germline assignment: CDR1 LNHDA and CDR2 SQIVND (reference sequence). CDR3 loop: CASSIERVTDTQYF. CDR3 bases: TGTGCCAGTAGTATCGAGCGGGTCACAGATACGCAGTATTTT.

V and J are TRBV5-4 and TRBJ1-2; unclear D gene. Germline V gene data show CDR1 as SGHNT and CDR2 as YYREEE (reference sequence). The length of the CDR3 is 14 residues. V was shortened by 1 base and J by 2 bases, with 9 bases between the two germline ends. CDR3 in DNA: TGTGCCAGCAGCTTGAGCGGAACGAACTATGGCTACACCTTC. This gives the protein CASSLSGTNYGYTF.

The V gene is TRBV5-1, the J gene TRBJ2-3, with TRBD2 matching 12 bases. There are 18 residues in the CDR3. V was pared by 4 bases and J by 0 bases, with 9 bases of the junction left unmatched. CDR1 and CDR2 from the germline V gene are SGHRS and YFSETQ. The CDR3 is CASSIGTSGSLSTDTQYF. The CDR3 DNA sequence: TGCGCCAGCAGCATCGGGACTAGCGGGTCGCTTAGCACAGATACGCAGTATTTT.

The CDR3 DNA follows: TGTGCCAGCAGCCTACCGGGCGGGACCTACGAGCAGTACTTC. Translating gives CASSLPGGTYEQYF. The rearrangement uses TRBV28 and TRBJ2-7; possibly TRBD2 for D (6 bases). Per germline, CDR1 MDHEN and CDR2 SYDVKM. The CDR3 covers 14 residues. The V end was cut by 6 bases, the J end by 2 bases, with 14 bases between. The whole variable domain, remainder taken from reference TRBV28 and TRBJ2-7, is DVKVTQSSRYLVKRTGEKVFLECVQDMDHENMFWYRQDPGLGLRLIYFSYDVKMKEKGDIPEGYSVSREKKERFSLILESASTNQTSMYLCASSLPGGTYEQYFGPGTRLTVT.

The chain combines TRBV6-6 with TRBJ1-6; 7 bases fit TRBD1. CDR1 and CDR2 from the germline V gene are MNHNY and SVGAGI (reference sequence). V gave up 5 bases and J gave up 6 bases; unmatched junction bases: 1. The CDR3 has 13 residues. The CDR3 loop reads CASSRDSNSPLHF. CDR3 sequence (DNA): TGTGCCAGCAGTCGGGACAGTAATTCACCCCTCCACTTT.

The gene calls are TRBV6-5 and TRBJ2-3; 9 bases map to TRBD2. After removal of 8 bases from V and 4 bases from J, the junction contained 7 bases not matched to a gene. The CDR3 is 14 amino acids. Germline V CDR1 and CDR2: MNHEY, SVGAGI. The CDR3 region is CASEVAGAPDTQYF. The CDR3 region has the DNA TGTGCCAGCGAAGTAGCGGGGGCCCCAGATACGCAGTATTTT.

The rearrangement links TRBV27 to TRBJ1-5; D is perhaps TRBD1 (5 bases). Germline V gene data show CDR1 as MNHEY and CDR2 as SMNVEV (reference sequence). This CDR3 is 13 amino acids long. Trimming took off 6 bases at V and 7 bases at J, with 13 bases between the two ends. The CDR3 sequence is CASRSTGEQPQHF. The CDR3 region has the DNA TGTGCCAGCAGAAGCACAGGCGAACAGCCCCAGCATTTT.

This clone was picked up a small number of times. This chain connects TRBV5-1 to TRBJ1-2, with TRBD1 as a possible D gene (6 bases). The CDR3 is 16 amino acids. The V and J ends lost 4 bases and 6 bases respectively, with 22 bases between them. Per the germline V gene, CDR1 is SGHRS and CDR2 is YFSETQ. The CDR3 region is CASSLTGQTQVDGYTF. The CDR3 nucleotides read TGCGCCAGCAGCCTCACCGGACAGACGCAGGTCGATGGCTACACCTTC.

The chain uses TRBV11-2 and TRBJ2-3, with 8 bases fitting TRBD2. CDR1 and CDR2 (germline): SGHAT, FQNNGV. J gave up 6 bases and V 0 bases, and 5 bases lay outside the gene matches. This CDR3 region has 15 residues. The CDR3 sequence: CASSLESGGGDTQYF. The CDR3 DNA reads TGTGCCAGCAGCTTAGAGAGCGGCGGGGGGGATACGCAGTATTTT.

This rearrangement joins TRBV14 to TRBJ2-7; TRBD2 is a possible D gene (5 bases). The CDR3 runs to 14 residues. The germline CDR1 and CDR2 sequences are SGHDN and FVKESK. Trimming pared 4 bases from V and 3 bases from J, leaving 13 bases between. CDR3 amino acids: CASSPDGGFYEQYF. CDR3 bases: TGTGCCAGCAGCCCCGACGGAGGATTCTACGAGCAGTACTTC.

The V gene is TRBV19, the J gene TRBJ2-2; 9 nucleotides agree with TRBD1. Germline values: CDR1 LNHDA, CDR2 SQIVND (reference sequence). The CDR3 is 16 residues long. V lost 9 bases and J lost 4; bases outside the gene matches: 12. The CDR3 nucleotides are TGTGCCAGCACCCCGGGGGGACAGGGCCTCACCGGGGAGCTGTTTTTT. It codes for CASTPGGQGLTGELFF.

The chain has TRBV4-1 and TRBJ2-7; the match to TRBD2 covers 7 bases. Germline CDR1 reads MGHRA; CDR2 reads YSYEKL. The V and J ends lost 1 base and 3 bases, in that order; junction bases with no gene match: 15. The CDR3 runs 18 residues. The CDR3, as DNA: TGCGCCAGCAGCCAAGGGCCTAAGGGGAGCGGGGAAATCTACGAGCAGTACTTC. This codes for CASSQGPKGSGEIYEQYF.

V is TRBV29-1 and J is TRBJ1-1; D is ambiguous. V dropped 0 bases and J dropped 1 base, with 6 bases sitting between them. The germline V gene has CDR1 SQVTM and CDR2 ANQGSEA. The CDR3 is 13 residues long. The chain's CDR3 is CSVEEAQNTEAFF. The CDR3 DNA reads TGCAGCGTTGAAGAGGCCCAGAACACTGAAGCTTTCTTT.

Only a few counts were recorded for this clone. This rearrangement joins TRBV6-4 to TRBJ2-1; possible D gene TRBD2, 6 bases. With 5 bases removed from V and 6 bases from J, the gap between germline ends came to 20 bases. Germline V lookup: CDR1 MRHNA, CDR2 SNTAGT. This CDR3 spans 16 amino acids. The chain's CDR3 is CASSFESGFGVNEQFF. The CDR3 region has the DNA TGTGCCAGCAGTTTTGAAAGCGGGTTCGGGGTCAATGAGCAGTTCTTC.

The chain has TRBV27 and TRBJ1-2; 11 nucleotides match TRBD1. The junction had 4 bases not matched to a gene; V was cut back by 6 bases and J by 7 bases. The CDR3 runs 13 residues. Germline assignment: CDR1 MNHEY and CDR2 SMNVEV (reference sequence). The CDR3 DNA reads TGTGCCAGCAGCTGGGACAGGGGGTCTGGCTACACCTTC. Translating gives CASSWDRGSGYTF.

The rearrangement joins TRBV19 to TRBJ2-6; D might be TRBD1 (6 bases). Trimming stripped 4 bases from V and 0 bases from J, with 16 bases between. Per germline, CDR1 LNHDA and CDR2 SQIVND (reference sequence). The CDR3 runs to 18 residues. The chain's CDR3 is CASSTRDKGLSGANVLTF. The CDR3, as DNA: TGTGCCAGTAGTACCCGGGACAAGGGGCTCTCTGGGGCCAACGTCCTGACTTTC.

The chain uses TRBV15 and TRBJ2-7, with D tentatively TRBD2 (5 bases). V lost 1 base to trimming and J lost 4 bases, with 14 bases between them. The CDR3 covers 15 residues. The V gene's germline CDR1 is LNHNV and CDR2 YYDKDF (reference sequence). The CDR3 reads CATSRARRGEYEQYF. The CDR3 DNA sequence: TGTGCCACCAGCAGAGCTCGACGGGGTGAGTACGAGCAGTACTTC. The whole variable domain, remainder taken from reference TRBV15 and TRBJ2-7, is DAMVIQNPRYQVTQFGKPVTLSCSQTLNHNVMYWYQQKSSQAPKLLFHYYDKDFNNEADTPDNFQSRRPNTSFCFLDIRSPGLGDTAMYLCATSRARRGEYEQYFGPGTRLTVT.